This T cell receptor (beta chain) came from a study of long-term antiretroviral therapy in people with HIV. At the level of the study: Sampling started about a decade before the 2015 immediate-ART recommendation.

Samples were assayed with immunoSEQ v3.0 at survey level. Assay used: immunoSEQ multiplex PCR; TCRdb lists only in-frame clones, some missing. The table records 15,000 to 20,000 clones, roughly four fifths of them present only once. Cryopreserved PBMC samples of about 1-11 million cells were used for DNA extraction. Findings of the study overall: Clonal expansions arising prior to ART prevailed in the repertoire at every time point. Blood specimens, gathered between about 2004 and 2017, were possibly obtained under older ART regimens.

There are 15 residues in the CDR3. The V end lost 4 bases, the J end lost 0 bases, and 9 bases lay between the germline ends. Germline V gene sequence: CDR1 MNHEY, CDR2 SMNVEV (reference sequence). Turning to this clone: The antigen is not known.

V usage is TRBV27 and J usage is TRBJ2-2; no reliable D call. This sequence originates from a man between 18 and 35 years old with HIV. The source was unsorted PBMCs, collected 0.3 years after starting antiretroviral therapy. In DNA form, the CDR3 reads TGTGCCAGCAGTTGGACGGCCGCGAACACCGGGGAGCTGTTTTTT. Amino acid sequence: CASSWTAANTGELFF.